The source of this T cell receptor (beta chain) is a study of T cell responses to AZD1222 COVID-19 vaccine. Broader study findings: Just a handful of AZD1222 recipients were seropositive at baseline.

Data came from immunoSEQ multiplex PCR; TCRdb stores just in-frame clones and leaves some out. The sample shows about 84,000 clones, 70% to 90% of them seen only once. This clone has just a few counts. Its target is unknown. Germline assignment: CDR1 GTSNPN and CDR2 SVGIG (reference sequence). V lost 2 bases to trimming and J lost 0 bases, with 16 bases between them. The CDR3 extends over 16 amino acids. The TCR comes from an adult who received the AZD1222 COVID-19 vaccine. The sequenced sample was peripheral blood, obtained 28 days after the second AZD1222 dose. The rearrangement uses TRBV30 and TRBJ1-1, with D uncertain. The CDR3 is CAWSRAGASLNTEAFF. In nucleotides, the CDR3 is TGTGCCTGGAGTCGCGCAGGCGCTTCATTGAACACTGAAGCTTTCTTT.